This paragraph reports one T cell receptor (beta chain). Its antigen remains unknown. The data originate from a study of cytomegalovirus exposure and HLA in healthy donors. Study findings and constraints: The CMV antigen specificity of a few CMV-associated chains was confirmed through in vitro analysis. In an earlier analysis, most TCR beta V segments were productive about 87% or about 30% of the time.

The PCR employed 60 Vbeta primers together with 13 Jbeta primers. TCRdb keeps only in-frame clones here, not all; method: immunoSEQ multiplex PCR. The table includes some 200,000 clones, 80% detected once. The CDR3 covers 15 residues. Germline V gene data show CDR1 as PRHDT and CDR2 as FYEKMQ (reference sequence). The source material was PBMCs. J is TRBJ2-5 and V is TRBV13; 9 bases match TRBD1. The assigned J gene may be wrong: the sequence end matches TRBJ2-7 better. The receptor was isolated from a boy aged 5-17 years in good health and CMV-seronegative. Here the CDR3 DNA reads TGTGCCAGCAGCTTAGCGGCATACAGGGGGCACGAGCAGTACTTC. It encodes CASSLAAYRGHEQYF.